A single sample is the source of the 21 T cell receptor beta chains below, sequenced in a study of T cell responses to AZD1222 COVID-19 vaccine. Data came from immunoSEQ multiplex PCR; TCRdb stores just in-frame clones and leaves some out. The table includes roughly 150,000 clones, nearly 95% detected once. Sequenced here: peripheral blood, sampled on day 0 of AZD1222 vaccination. The receptors were sampled from an adult in good health.

The chain joins TRBV5-1 to TRBJ2-3, with 9 bases that match TRBD1. CDR3 length equals 16 residues. V was clipped by 5 bases and J by 3 bases; unmatched bases: 10. Germline CDR1 SGHRS, CDR2 YFSETQ. This chain's CDR3 is CASRLSGQGPTDTQYF. The CDR3, as DNA: TGCGCCAGCAGGCTCTCGGGACAGGGCCCGACAGATACGCAGTATTTT.

The chain carries TRBV4-1 and TRBJ1-1, with 11 bases fitting TRBD1. Germline loops: CDR1 MGHRA, CDR2 YSYEKL. V lost 1 base, J lost 11 bases, and 12 bases stayed unmatched. This CDR3 contains 16 residues. The CDR3 sequence is CASSQAPGQGVLWAFF. The CDR3, as DNA: TGCGCCAGCAGCCAAGCACCGGGACAGGGGGTCCTGTGGGCTTTCTTT.

The rearrangement links TRBV7-2 to TRBJ1-4, with 12 bases matching TRBD1. V gave up 5 bases and J gave up 0 bases; unmatched junction bases: 7. This CDR3 is built from 18 residues. Per the germline V gene, CDR1 is SGHTA and CDR2 is FQGNSA. The CDR3 loop reads CASSPLGQGAATNEKLFF. The CDR3 nucleotides read TGTGCCAGCAGCCCCCTGGGACAGGGGGCCGCAACTAATGAAAAACTGTTTTTT.

The chain has TRBV28 and TRBJ2-4; 8 nucleotides agree with TRBD2. The length of the CDR3 is 17 residues. Trimming at V came to 2 bases and at J to 7 bases, leaving 13 bases not matched to a gene. Per the germline V gene, CDR1 is MDHEN and CDR2 is SYDVKM. DNA for the CDR3: TGTGCCAGCAGTTTAGTCCACGCGGGAGGTGGGCTTAACATTCAGTACTTC. This encodes CASSLVHAGGGLNIQYF.

The chain uses TRBV4-1 and TRBJ1-5; 9 nucleotides align to TRBD1. With V trimmed by 0 bases and J by 6 bases, 15 bases remained unmatched. The CDR3 runs to 19 residues. Looked up from germline, CDR1 is MGHRA and CDR2 is YSYEKL. The CDR3 nucleotides are TGCGCCAGCAGCCAAGATACTGGGACAGGGCGTTTCGCGAGTCAGCCCCAGCATTTT. It yields the protein CASSQDTGTGRFASQPQHF.

The rearrangement uses TRBV15 and TRBJ1-1; perhaps TRBD1 as D (5 bases). The CDR3 is made up of 19 amino acids. The germline V and J ends were trimmed by 0 bases and 0 bases, with 20 bases remaining between them. Germline-derived CDR1 and CDR2 are LNHNV and YYDKDF (reference sequence). CDR3 in amino acids: CATSRDYGPEAGMNTEAFF. The CDR3 DNA reads TGTGCCACCAGCAGAGATTACGGTCCCGAAGCAGGGATGAACACTGAAGCTTTCTTT.

V usage is TRBV2 and J usage is TRBJ2-5; 16 positions agree with TRBD2. V shed 3 bases, J shed 4 bases, and the junction held 2 bases outside the gene matches. Per the germline V gene, CDR1 is SNHLY and CDR2 is FYNNEI. This CDR3 spans 16 amino acids. CDR3 sequence (DNA): TGTGCCAGCAGTGAGGGGACTAGCGGGAGGGGAGAGACCCAGTACTTC. Protein: CASSEGTSGRGETQYF.

The chain links TRBV5-5 to TRBJ2-3; no reliable D call. CDR3 length equals 18 residues. Trimming pared 0 bases from V and 0 bases from J, leaving 17 bases between. In germline, CDR1 is SGHKS, CDR2 YYEKEE (reference sequence). DNA of the CDR3: TGTGCCAGCAGCTTGGAAAGGACGGGCTGGCCTAGCACAGATACGCAGTATTTT. Translation: CASSLERTGWPSTDTQYF.

This clone was found a few times. This chain joins TRBV29-1 and TRBJ2-2; perhaps TRBD2 as D (5 bases). Germline V gene lookup returns CDR1 SQVTM and CDR2 ANQGSEA. With 4 bases removed from V and 7 bases from J, the gap between germline ends came to 13 bases. The CDR3 spans 13 residues. This CDR3 reads CSVAEAVNGELFF. CDR3 coding DNA: TGCAGCGTTGCGGAGGCGGTCAACGGGGAGCTGTTTTTT.

The CDR3 spells CAIRDRGQNSPLHF. The CDR3 DNA reads TGTGCCATCAGAGACAGGGGGCAGAATTCACCCCTCCACTTT. The chain has TRBV10-3 and TRBJ1-6; 10 positions agree with TRBD1. This CDR3 contains 14 residues. The germline V gene has CDR1 ENHRY and CDR2 SYGVKD. Trimming removed 6 bases from V and 7 bases from J; junction bases left unmatched: 3.

V gene TRBV6-5 combines with J gene TRBJ1-2, with D perhaps matching TRBD1 (5 bases). The CDR3 length is 13 residues. CDR1 and CDR2 from the germline V gene are MNHEY and SVGAGI. V lost 6 bases to trimming and J lost 3 bases, with 11 bases between them. Here the CDR3 DNA reads TGTGCCAGCAGCCACGGGGGGGACTATGGCTACACCTTC. It encodes CASSHGGDYGYTF.

V is TRBV7-8 and J is TRBJ1-6; unclear D gene. Trimming removed 7 bases from V and 14 bases from J, with 15 bases in between. Germline V gene data show CDR1 as SGHVS and CDR2 as FQNEAQ. There are 12 residues in the CDR3. The CDR3 DNA follows: TGTGCCAGCACCCGGCCCGGCCGAACCCTCCACTTT. Protein product: CASTRPGRTLHF.

This clone was seen only once. The chain joins TRBV7-2 to TRBJ2-3, with 9 bases identical to TRBD2. J lost 4 bases, V lost 4 bases, and 12 bases had no gene match. Germline values: CDR1 SGHTA, CDR2 FQGNSA. The CDR3 covers 17 residues. The CDR3, as DNA: TGTGCCAGCAGCTCGACCCTGCTGGGACTAGCATCAGATACGCAGTATTTT. It encodes CASSSTLLGLASDTQYF.

V usage is TRBV28 and J usage is TRBJ1-2; possibly TRBD1 for D (5 bases). There are 13 residues in the CDR3. Germline values: CDR1 MDHEN, CDR2 SYDVKM. The V end was cut by 7 bases, the J end by 1 base, with 10 bases between. The CDR3 spells CASTATDNYGYTF. The CDR3 region has the DNA TGTGCCAGCACCGCGACAGATAACTATGGCTACACCTTC.

This chain joins TRBV9 and TRBJ2-3; TRBD2 aligns across 11 bases. J gave up 2 bases and V 4 bases, and 6 bases lay outside the gene matches. The CDR3 contains 16 residues. The V gene's germline CDR1 is SGDLS and CDR2 YYNGEE. CDR3 bases: TGTGCCAGCAGCCCGGGGACTAGCGGCCACACAGATACGCAGTATTTT. Protein sequence: CASSPGTSGHTDTQYF.

The gene calls are TRBV30 and TRBJ1-5; D is ambiguous. In germline, CDR1 is GTSNPN, CDR2 SVGIG (reference sequence). This CDR3 has 14 amino acids. V was cut by 2 bases and J by 1 base, with 9 bases left in between. CDR3 loop: CAWSKGGSNQPQHF. The CDR3 region has the DNA TGTGCCTGGAGTAAGGGAGGGAGCAATCAGCCCCAGCATTTT. Looking up the rest from reference TRBV30 and TRBJ1-5 gives the full variable domain: SQTIHQWPATLVQPVGSPLSLECTVEGTSNPNLYWYRQAAGRGLQLLFYSVGIGQISSEVPQNLSASRPQDRQFILSSKKLLLSDSGFYLCAWSKGGSNQPQHFGDGTRLSIL.

The J gene is TRBJ1-4, the V gene TRBV27, with D perhaps TRBD1 (5 bases). CDR3 size: 14 residues. V shed 4 bases and J shed 5 bases, with 11 bases lying between them. Germline assignment: CDR1 MNHEY and CDR2 SMNVEV (reference sequence). CDR3 loop: CASSSAGENEKLFF. CDR3 nucleotides: TGTGCCAGCAGTTCCGCGGGGGAGAATGAAAAACTGTTTTTT.

The chain combines TRBV7-8 with TRBJ1-1; 9 bases agree with TRBD1. With V trimmed by 3 bases and J by 4 bases, 6 bases remained unmatched. Germline CDR1 and CDR2: SGHVS and FQNEAQ. The CDR3 consists of 15 residues. The CDR3 reads CASSFRQGGSTEAFF. CDR3 nucleotide sequence: TGTGCCAGCAGCTTTCGACAGGGGGGGAGCACTGAAGCTTTCTTT.

This clone was counted a single time. V gene TRBV4-3 combines with J gene TRBJ2-7; D gene unclear. The germline CDR1 and CDR2 sequences are LGHNA and YSLEER. There are 15 residues in the CDR3. The V and J ends lost 5 bases and 2 bases respectively, with 16 bases between them. The CDR3 region has the DNA TGCGCCAGCAGCGCTAGTTCTGGGTTCGCCTACGAGCAGTACTTC. It encodes CASSASSGFAYEQYF.

The chain links TRBV9 to TRBJ1-6, with unresolved D. Trimming removed 4 bases from V and 8 bases from J, with 19 bases in between. CDR1 and CDR2 from the germline V gene are SGDLS and YYNGEE. This CDR3 comprises 16 residues. CDR3 in amino acids: CASSSSDGLMDSPLHF. The CDR3, as DNA: TGTGCCAGCAGCTCCTCAGACGGTTTGATGGATTCACCCCTCCACTTT.

The chain links TRBV9 to TRBJ2-3, with D possibly TRBD2 on 6 matching bases. The V gene lost 0 bases and the J gene lost 6 bases, with 14 bases spanning the gap. The CDR3 contains 15 residues. Germline CDR1 SGDLS, CDR2 YYNGEE. CDR3 loop: CASSVGSGGTDTQYF. The CDR3, as DNA: TGTGCCAGCAGCGTAGGGTCTGGGGGGACTGATACGCAGTATTTT.